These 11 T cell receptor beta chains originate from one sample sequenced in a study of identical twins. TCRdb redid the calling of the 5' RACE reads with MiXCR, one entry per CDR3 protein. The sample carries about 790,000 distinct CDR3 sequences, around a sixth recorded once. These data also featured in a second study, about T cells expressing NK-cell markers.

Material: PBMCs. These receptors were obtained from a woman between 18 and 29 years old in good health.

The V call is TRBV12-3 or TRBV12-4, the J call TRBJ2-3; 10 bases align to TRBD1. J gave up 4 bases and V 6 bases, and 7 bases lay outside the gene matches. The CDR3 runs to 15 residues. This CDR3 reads CASRLRDRGADTQYF. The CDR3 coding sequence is TGTGCCAGCAGGCTTCGGGACAGGGGTGCAGATACGCAGTATTTT.

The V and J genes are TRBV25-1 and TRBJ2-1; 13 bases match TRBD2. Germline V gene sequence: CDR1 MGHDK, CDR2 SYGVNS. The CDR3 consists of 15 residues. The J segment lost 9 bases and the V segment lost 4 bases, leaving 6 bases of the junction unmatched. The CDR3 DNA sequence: TGTGCCAGCAGTGCGCCGGGACTAGCGGGAAGTGAGCAGTTCTTC. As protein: CASSAPGLAGSEQFF. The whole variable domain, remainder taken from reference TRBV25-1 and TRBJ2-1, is EADIYQTPRYLVIGTGKKITLECSQTMGHDKMYWYQQDPGMELHLIHYSYGVNSTEKGDLSSESTVSRIRTEHFPLTLESARPSHTSQYLCASSAPGLAGSEQFFGPGTRLTVL.

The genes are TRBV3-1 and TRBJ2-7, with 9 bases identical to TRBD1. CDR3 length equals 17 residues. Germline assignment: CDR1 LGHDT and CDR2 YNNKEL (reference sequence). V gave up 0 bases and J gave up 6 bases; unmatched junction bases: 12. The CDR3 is CASSQDSGWDRVGEQYF. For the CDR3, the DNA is TGTGCCAGCAGCCAAGATTCAGGTTGGGACAGGGTAGGCGAGCAGTACTTC.

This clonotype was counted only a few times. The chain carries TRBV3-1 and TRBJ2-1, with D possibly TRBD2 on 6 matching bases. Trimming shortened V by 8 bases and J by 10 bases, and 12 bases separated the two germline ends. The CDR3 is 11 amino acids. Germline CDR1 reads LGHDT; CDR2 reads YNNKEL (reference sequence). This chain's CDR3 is CASDGRGEQFF. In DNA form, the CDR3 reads TGTGCCAGCGACGGGAGAGGGGAGCAGTTCTTC.

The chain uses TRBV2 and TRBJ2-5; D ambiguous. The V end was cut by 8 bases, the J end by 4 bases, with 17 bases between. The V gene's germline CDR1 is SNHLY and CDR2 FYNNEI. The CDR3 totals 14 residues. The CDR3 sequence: CASSDQVKIETQYF. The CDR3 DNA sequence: TGTGCCAGCTCCGATCAGGTCAAAATAGAGACCCAGTACTTC.

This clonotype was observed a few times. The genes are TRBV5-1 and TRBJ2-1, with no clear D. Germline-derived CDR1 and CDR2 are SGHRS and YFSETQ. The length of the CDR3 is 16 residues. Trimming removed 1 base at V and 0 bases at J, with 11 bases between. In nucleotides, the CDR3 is TGCGCCAGCAGCTTGCCCAGCGTAAGCTCCTACAATGAGCAGTTCTTC. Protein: CASSLPSVSSYNEQFF.

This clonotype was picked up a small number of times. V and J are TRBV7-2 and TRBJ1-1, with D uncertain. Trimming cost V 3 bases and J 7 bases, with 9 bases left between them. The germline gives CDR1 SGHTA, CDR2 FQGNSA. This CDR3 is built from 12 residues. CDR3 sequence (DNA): TGTGCCAGCAGCTTTTACAGCCATGAAGCTTTCTTT. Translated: CASSFYSHEAFF.

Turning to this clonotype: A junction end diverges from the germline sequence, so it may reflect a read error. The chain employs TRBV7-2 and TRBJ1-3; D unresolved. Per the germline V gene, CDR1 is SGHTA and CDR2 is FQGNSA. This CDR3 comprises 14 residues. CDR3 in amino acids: CASSLMGSGKTIYF. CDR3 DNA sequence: TGTGCCAGCAGCCTAATGGGGTCTGGAAAAACCATATATTTT.

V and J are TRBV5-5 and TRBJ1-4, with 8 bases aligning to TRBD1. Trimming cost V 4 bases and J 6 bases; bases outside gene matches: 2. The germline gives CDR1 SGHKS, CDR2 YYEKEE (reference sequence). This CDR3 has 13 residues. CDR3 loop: CASSTGGHEKLFF. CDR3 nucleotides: TGTGCCAGCAGCACAGGGGGGCATGAAAAACTGTTTTTT.

The CDR3 coding sequence is TGTGCCAGCAGCCCTCTGGGACGGCGATCGGCCCAGCATTTT. Amino acids: CASSPLGRRSAQHF. The chain joins TRBV6-2 or TRBV6-3 to TRBJ1-5; a possible D gene is TRBD1 (5 bases). V lost 6 bases, J lost 11 bases, and 20 bases lay in between. Looked up from germline, CDR1 is MNHEY and CDR2 is SVGEGT. The CDR3 has 14 residues.

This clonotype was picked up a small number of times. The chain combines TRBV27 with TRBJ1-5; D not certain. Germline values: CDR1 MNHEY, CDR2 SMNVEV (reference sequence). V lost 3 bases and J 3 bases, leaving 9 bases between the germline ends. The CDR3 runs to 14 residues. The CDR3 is CASSLESHNQPQHF. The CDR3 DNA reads TGTGCCAGCAGTTTGGAGTCCCACAATCAGCCCCAGCATTTT.